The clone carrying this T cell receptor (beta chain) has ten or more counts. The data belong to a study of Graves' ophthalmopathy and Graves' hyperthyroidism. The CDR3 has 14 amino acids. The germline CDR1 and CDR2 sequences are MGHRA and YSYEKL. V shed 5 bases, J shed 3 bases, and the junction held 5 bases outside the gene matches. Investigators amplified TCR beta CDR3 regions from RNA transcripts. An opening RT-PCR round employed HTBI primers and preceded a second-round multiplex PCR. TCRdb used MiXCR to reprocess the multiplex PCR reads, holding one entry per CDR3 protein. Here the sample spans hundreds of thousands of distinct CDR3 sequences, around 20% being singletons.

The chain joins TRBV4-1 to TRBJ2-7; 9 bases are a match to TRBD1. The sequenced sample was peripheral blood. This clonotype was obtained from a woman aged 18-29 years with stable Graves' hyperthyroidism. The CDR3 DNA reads TGCGCCAGCAGCTTGGACAGGGGCGGCTACGAGCAGTACTTC. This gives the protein CASSLDRGGYEQYF.